This entry describes one T cell receptor beta chain. This sample stems from a study of T cell changes during pregnancy in multiple sclerosis. Here immunoSEQ multiplex PCR was the method, and the copy in TCRdb shows in-frame clones only, minus some. This sample has fewer than 40,000 clones, with approximately 92% found just once. J lost 0 bases, V lost 5 bases, and 5 bases had no gene match. The CDR3 has 18 amino acids. Germline V CDR1 and CDR2: MDHEN, SYDVKM. The sequence was obtained from a female donor with multiple sclerosis, enrolled in a pregnancy study. This rearrangement joins TRBV28 to TRBJ2-6; 12 bases are a match to TRBD2. The sequencing here drew on CD8+ T cells from peripheral blood mononuclear cells, taken in the second trimester of pregnancy. The CDR3 sequence is CASSGLAGTDSGANVLTF. CDR3 nucleotide sequence: TGTGCCAGCAGTGGACTAGCGGGGACCGACTCTGGGGCCAACGTCCTGACTTTC.